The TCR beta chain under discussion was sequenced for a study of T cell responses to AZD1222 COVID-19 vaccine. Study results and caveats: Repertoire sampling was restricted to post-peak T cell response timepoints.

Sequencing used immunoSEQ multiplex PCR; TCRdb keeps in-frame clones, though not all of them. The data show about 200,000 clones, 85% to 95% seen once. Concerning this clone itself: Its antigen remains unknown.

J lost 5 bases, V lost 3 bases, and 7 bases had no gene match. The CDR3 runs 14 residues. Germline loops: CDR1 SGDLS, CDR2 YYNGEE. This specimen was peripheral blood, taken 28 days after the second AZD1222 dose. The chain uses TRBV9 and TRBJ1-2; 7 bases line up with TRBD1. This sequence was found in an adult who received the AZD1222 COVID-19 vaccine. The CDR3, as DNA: TGTGCCAGCAGCGGGAAACAGGGGCCGTATGGCTACACCTTC. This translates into CASSGKQGPYGYTF.